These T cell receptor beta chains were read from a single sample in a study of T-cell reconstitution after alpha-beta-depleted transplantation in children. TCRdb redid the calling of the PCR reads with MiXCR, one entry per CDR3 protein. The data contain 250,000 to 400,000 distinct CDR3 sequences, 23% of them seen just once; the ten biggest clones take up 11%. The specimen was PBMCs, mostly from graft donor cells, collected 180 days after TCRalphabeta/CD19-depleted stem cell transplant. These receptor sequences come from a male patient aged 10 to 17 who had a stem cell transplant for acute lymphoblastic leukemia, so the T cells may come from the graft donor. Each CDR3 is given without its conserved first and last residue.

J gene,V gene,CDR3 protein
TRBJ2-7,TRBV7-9,ASSLPLTSGSVYEQY
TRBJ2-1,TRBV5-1,ASRPLAGGNEQF
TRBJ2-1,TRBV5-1,ASSAGRFNEQF
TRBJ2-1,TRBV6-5,ASSSLTSGGNEQF
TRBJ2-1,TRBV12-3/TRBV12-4,ASSFGQGNEQF
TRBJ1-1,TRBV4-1,ASSQEISLMNTEAF
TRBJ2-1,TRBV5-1,ASSLGLTNEQF
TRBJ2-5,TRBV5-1,ASSLSRPLGETLY
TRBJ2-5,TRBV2,ASSEDTGWRGETQY
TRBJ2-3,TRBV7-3,ASSLRAGFTDTQY
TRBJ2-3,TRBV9,ASSEDPRWTDTQY
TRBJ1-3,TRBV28,ASSFIYGSGNTIY
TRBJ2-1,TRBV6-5,ASSSRTSGVPYNEQF
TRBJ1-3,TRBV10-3,ATVSPQGSSGNTIY
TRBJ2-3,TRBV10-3,AISAASHGDTQY